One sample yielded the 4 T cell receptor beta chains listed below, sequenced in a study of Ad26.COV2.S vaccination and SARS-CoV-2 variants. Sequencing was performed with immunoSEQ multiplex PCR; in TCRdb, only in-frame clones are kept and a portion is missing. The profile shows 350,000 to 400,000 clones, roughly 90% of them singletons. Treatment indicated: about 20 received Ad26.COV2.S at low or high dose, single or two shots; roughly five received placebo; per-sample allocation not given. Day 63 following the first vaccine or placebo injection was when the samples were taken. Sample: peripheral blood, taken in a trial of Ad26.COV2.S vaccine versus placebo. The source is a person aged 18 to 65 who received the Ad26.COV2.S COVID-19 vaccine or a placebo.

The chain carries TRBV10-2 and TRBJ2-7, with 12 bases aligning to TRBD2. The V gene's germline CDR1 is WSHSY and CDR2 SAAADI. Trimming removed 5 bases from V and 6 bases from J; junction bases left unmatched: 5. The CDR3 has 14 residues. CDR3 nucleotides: TGCGCCAGCAGTTCTAGCGGGAGGGTTGGCGAGCAGTACTTC. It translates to CASSSSGRVGEQYF.

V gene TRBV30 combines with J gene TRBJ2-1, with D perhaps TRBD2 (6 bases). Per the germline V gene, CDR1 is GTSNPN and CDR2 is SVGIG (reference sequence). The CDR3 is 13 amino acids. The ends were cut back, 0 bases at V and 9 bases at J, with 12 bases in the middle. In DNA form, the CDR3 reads TGTGCCTGGAGTGTACGGGGAGGTGGTGAGCAGTTCTTC. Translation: CAWSVRGGGEQFF.

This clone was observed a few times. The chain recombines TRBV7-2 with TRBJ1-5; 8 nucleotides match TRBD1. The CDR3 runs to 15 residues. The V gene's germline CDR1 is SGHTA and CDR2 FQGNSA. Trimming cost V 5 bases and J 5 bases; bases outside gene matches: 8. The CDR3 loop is CASSRTGRSDQPQHF. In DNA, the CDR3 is TGTGCCAGCAGCCGGACAGGGAGAAGCGATCAGCCCCAGCATTTT.

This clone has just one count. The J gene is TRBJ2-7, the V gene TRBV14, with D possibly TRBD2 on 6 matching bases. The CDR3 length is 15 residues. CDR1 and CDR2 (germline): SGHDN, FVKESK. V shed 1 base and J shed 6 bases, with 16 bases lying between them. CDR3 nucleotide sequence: TGTGCCAGCAGCCAAGGGGGACTTGGGTTTTCCGAGCAGTACTTC. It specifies CASSQGGLGFSEQYF. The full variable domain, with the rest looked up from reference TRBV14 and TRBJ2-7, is EAGVTQFPSHSVIEKGQTVTLRCDPISGHDNLYWYRRVMGKEIKFLLHFVKESKQDESGMPNNRFLAERTGGTYSTLKVQPAELEDSGVYFCASSQGGLGFSEQYFGPGTRLTVT.